The present T cell receptor (beta chain) was sequenced within a study of T cell changes during pregnancy in multiple sclerosis. The CDR3 loop spans 12 amino acids. Germline V gene data show CDR1 as SGDLS and CDR2 as YYNGEE. V was trimmed by 5 bases and J by 3 bases, leaving 9 bases between them. Profiling relied on immunoSEQ multiplex PCR, and the TCRdb table lists in-frame clones only, not all of them. The sample has more than 15,000 clones, more than 70% seen once. The sequencing used CD4+ T cells from peripheral blood mononuclear cells, collected in the first trimester of pregnancy. The TCR was taken from a female donor in good health, enrolled as a control in a pregnancy study. This chain links TRBV9 with TRBJ2-7; D might be TRBD1 (6 bases). CDR3 coding DNA: TGTGCCAGCAGTGGGACAAGCTACGAGCAGTACTTC. Its protein product is CASSGTSYEQYF.